The 18 T cell receptor beta chains in this list originate from one sample, sequenced in a study of cytomegalovirus exposure and HLA in healthy donors. The PCR had 60 Vbeta and 13 Jbeta primers. TCRdb's table, derived via immunoSEQ multiplex PCR, lists solely in-frame clones and lacks some. The profile covers about 270,000 clones, with approximately 70% appearing a single time and about 2.1% taken by the ten largest. Sequenced: PBMCs. These receptor sequences come from a female donor in good health and CMV-seronegative.

The V call is TRBV6-5, the J call TRBJ1-2; the D is unclear. Trimming removed 5 bases from V and 3 bases from J, with 13 bases in between. The CDR3 covers 14 residues. Germline loops: CDR1 MNHEY, CDR2 SVGAGI. CDR3 amino acids: CASSQPGGYYGYTF. CDR3 in DNA: TGTGCCAGCAGTCAACCAGGAGGGTACTATGGCTACACCTTC.

The chain has TRBV18 and TRBJ2-2; maybe TRBD1 (6 bases). Germline V gene lookup returns CDR1 KGHSH and CDR2 LQKENI. This CDR3 spans 13 amino acids. Trimming took off 8 bases at V and 7 bases at J, with 14 bases between the two ends. CDR3 loop: CASADSLDGELFF. The CDR3 DNA reads TGTGCCAGCGCGGACAGTCTGGACGGGGAGCTGTTTTTT.

V and J are TRBV5-6 and TRBJ1-1; D unresolved. The CDR3 totals 14 residues. In germline, CDR1 is SGHDT, CDR2 YYEEEE. With 1 base removed from V and 0 bases from J, the gap between germline ends came to 7 bases. CDR3 protein: CASSLFRVNTEAFF. DNA for the CDR3: TGTGCCAGCAGCTTGTTTAGAGTGAACACTGAAGCTTTCTTT.

This clone appeared a few times. The CDR3 DNA reads as TGTGCCAGCAGCTTAACTTCTAGCGGCAATGAGCAGTTCTTC. Protein sequence: CASSLTSSGNEQFF. The gene calls are TRBV11-1 and TRBJ2-1; 7 bases agree with TRBD2. The junction had 4 bases not matched to a gene; V was cut back by 2 bases and J by 6 bases. This CDR3 spans 14 amino acids. CDR1 SGHAT and CDR2 FQDESV come from the germline V gene (reference sequence).

The rearrangement uses TRBV11-3 and TRBJ2-7; TRBD2 matches 9 bases. The CDR3 runs to 17 residues. Germline CDR1 and CDR2: SGHNT and YENEEA. The trim removed 1 base at V and 1 base at J, leaving 8 bases unmatched. The CDR3 sequence is CASSLGPTTSGSYEQYF. The CDR3 region has the DNA TGTGCCAGCAGCTTAGGCCCAACTACTAGCGGGTCCTACGAGCAGTACTTC.

The chain is built from TRBV7-9 and TRBJ2-1; 11 bases agree with TRBD2. V lost 8 bases, J lost 0 bases, and 9 bases stayed unmatched. The germline CDR1 and CDR2 sequences are SEHNR and FQNEAQ (reference sequence). This CDR3 is 17 amino acids long. The CDR3, as DNA: TGTGCCAGCCCCCCAGGGACTAGCGGTTACTCCTACAATGAGCAGTTCTTC. Its protein is CASPPGTSGYSYNEQFF.

The J gene is TRBJ1-1, the V gene TRBV29-1, with no clear D. The CDR3 contains 14 residues. Germline CDR1 is SQVTM and CDR2 is ANQGSEA. V dropped 4 bases and J dropped 2 bases, with 14 bases sitting between them. The CDR3 protein is CSVVDGGGNTEAFF. CDR3 nucleotides: TGCAGCGTTGTTGACGGAGGTGGCAACACTGAAGCTTTCTTT.

The chain employs TRBV7-9 and TRBJ2-1, with TRBD2 identical over 8 bases. Germline V CDR1 and CDR2: SEHNR, FQNEAQ (reference sequence). The CDR3 loop spans 15 amino acids. Trimming cost V 6 bases and J 0 bases; bases outside gene matches: 4. CDR3 DNA: TGTGCCAGCAGACCGAGCGGGAGCTCCTACAATGAGCAGTTCTTC. As protein: CASRPSGSSYNEQFF.

The chain is built from TRBV27 and TRBJ1-4, with 9 bases fitting TRBD1. This CDR3 is built from 14 residues. V lost 7 bases and J lost 10; bases outside the gene matches: 10. Germline CDR1 MNHEY, CDR2 SMNVEV (reference sequence). The CDR3 loop is CASTPGQGIGKLFF. The DNA for the CDR3 is TGTGCCAGCACCCCGGGACAGGGAATTGGAAAACTGTTTTTT.

V is TRBV15 and J is TRBJ2-5, with D possibly matching TRBD2 (5 bases). This CDR3 is 16 amino acids long. The germline V gene encodes CDR1 LNHNV and CDR2 YYDKDF (reference sequence). The V and J ends lost 0 bases and 7 bases respectively, with 18 bases between them. DNA for the CDR3: TGTGCCACCAGCAGAGATATCCAGGTCGGACTGGGGACCCAGTACTTC. Protein product: CATSRDIQVGLGTQYF.

The V call is TRBV7-9, the J call TRBJ2-3, with TRBD2 as a possible D gene (5 bases). Germline CDR1 and CDR2: SEHNR and FQNEAQ (reference sequence). The CDR3 has 14 amino acids. V was shortened by 6 bases and J by 2 bases, with 12 bases between the two germline ends. The DNA for the CDR3 is TGTGCCAGCAGAGCCGTAGCGACCACAGATACGCAGTATTTT. This sequence encodes CASRAVATTDTQYF.

The V gene is TRBV6-4, the J gene TRBJ1-2; 7 bases align to TRBD1. J was trimmed by 0 bases and V by 6 bases; bases with no gene match: 7. Germline CDR1 MRHNA, CDR2 SNTAGT. CDR3 length: 15 amino acids. Written as DNA, the CDR3 is TGTGCCAGCAGCCCAACTCAGGGGGCTAACTATGGCTACACCTTC. The encoded protein is CASSPTQGANYGYTF.

The chain uses TRBV6-5 and TRBJ2-7; weak D call: TRBD2 (5 bases). The V gene's germline CDR1 is MNHEY and CDR2 SVGAGI. Trimming stripped 8 bases from V and 2 bases from J, with 13 bases between. This CDR3 has 13 residues. The CDR3 nucleotides are TGTGCCAGCGCCCCCGGGATTACCTACGAGCAGTACTTC. This translates into CASAPGITYEQYF.

J is TRBJ2-7 and V is TRBV19, with TRBD2 matching 12 bases. After removal of 5 bases from V and 6 bases from J, the junction contained 11 bases not matched to a gene. CDR1 is LNHDA and CDR2 is SQIVND in the germline V gene (reference sequence). The CDR3 runs to 16 residues. This CDR3 reads CASSPRSSGRASEQYF. CDR3 in DNA: TGTGCCAGTAGTCCCCGGTCTAGCGGGAGGGCCAGCGAGCAGTACTTC. Based on the CDR3 plus reference TRBV19 and TRBJ2-7, the full variable domain is DGGITQSPKYLFRKEGQNVTLSCEQNLNHDAMYWYRQDPGQGLRLIYYSQIVNDFQKGDIAEGYSVSREKKESFPLTVTSAQKNPTAFYLCASSPRSSGRASEQYFGPGTRLTVT.

The chain employs TRBV27 and TRBJ2-6; no clear D. Germline CDR1 MNHEY, CDR2 SMNVEV (reference sequence). This CDR3 is built from 14 residues. Trimming removed 1 base at V and 1 base at J, with 2 bases between. CDR3 loop: CASSLLSGANVLTF. The CDR3 DNA sequence: TGTGCCAGCAGTTTATTATCTGGGGCCAACGTCCTGACTTTC. Using reference TRBV27 and TRBJ2-6 for the parts outside the CDR3, the full variable domain is EAQVTQNPRYLITVTGKKLTVTCSQNMNHEYMSWYRQDPGLGLRQIYYSMNVEVTDKGDVPEGYKVSRKEKRNFPLILESPSPNQTSLYFCASSLLSGANVLTFGAGSRLTVL.

The chain is built from TRBV27 and TRBJ2-1; 13 positions agree with TRBD2. The germline CDR1 and CDR2 sequences are MNHEY and SMNVEV (reference sequence). The CDR3 totals 17 residues. The trim removed 2 bases at V and 8 bases at J, leaving 9 bases unmatched. This CDR3 is CASSLTRGLAGFDEQFF. CDR3 bases: TGTGCCAGCAGTTTAACACGGGGACTAGCGGGATTTGATGAGCAGTTCTTC.

The chain recombines TRBV7-9 with TRBJ2-1; 8 positions agree with TRBD2. Germline CDR1 reads SEHNR; CDR2 reads FQNEAQ (reference sequence). V lost 2 bases and J lost 7; bases outside the gene matches: 10. The CDR3 consists of 16 residues. As DNA, the CDR3 is TGTGCCAGCAGCTTACCAAGACTAGCGTCCAATAATGAGCAGTTCTTC. It yields the protein CASSLPRLASNNEQFF.

The chain's CDR3 is CASSRDGTLNTEAFF. The CDR3 DNA sequence: TGTGCCAGCAGCCGTGACGGGACTTTGAACACTGAAGCTTTCTTT. The V gene is TRBV2, the J gene TRBJ1-1, with D perhaps TRBD1 (5 bases). This CDR3 is 15 amino acids long. V was trimmed by 6 bases and J by 0 bases, leaving 14 bases between them. Germline V gene lookup returns CDR1 SNHLY and CDR2 FYNNEI.